These T cell receptor beta chains were read from a single sample in a study of blood T cell repertoires in COVID-19. The table came from immunoSEQ multiplex PCR; TCRdb's copy has only in-frame clones and leaves some out. The top ten clones hold 3.5% of a sample with about 140,000 clones, 75% to 90% of them seen once. The sample was peripheral blood. The origin of the receptors is a man in his 70s who had recovered from COVID-19. Both conserved end residues are part of each CDR3. The D gene is left open where the match is weak. Rows give clone size only sometimes, using once, few, many, or a class for an expanded clone.

clone_size	d_call	v_call	j_call	cdr3_aa	cdr3_nt
once	-	TRBV19	TRBJ1-1	CASSARGAGEGETEAFF	TGTGCCAGTAGTGCCCGTGGGGCAGGGGAGGGAGAAACTGAAGCTTTCTTT
-	-	TRBV19	TRBJ2-5	CASSDSEKETQYF	TGTGCCAGTAGCGATAGCGAGAAAGAGACCCAGTACTTC
-	-	TRBV6-6	TRBJ1-1	CASSIGNTEAFF	TGTGCCAGTAGCATAGGGAACACTGAAGCTTTCTTT
few	-	TRBV19	TRBJ2-3	CASSPWGLTDTQYF	TGTGCCAGTAGTCCCTGGGGCTTAACAGATACGCAGTATTTT
-	-	TRBV11-3	TRBJ2-3	CASSLDPRATQYF	TGTGCCAGCAGCTTAGACCCTCGAGCTACGCAGTATTTT
-	-	TRBV6-5	TRBJ1-1	CASSYSRGLNTEAFF	TGTGCCAGCAGTTACTCGCGGGGACTGAACACTGAAGCTTTCTTT
-	TRBD1	TRBV3-1/TRBV3-2	TRBJ1-2	CASSQGQGNYGYTF	TGTGCCAGCAGCCAAGGACAGGGGAACTATGGCTACACCTTC
-	TRBD1	TRBV6-5	TRBJ2-7	CASGTGVYEQYF	TGTGCCAGCGGGACAGGGGTCTACGAGCAGTACTTC
once	TRBD2	TRBV6-5	TRBJ2-7	CASSGGSSYEQYF	TGTGCCAGTAGCGGGGGTAGCTCCTACGAGCAGTACTTC
-	-	TRBV6-5	TRBJ2-2	CASSGHSAGELFF	TGTGCCAGCAGCGGACATTCGGCCGGGGAGCTGTTTTTT
-	TRBD1	TRBV5-1	TRBJ2-1	CASSLASGGVYNEQFF	TGCGCCAGCAGCTTGGCGTCAGGGGGCGTTTACAATGAGCAGTTCTTC
-	-	TRBV19	TRBJ2-1	CASSILLQRFSYNEQFF	TGTGCCAGTAGTATCCTTTTGCAGCGGTTCTCCTACAATGAGCAGTTCTTC
few	-	TRBV10-3	TRBJ2-1	CAAQPGRSYSNEQFF	TGTGCCGCCCAGCCAGGCAGATCTTACTCAAATGAGCAGTTCTTC
-	-	TRBV5-4	TRBJ2-2	CASSSTVNTGELFF	TGTGCCAGCAGCTCTACAGTGAACACCGGGGAGCTGTTTTTT
-	TRBD2	TRBV7-2	TRBJ2-5	CASSLGLAGQETQYF	TGTGCCAGCAGCTTGGGACTAGCGGGACAAGAGACCCAGTACTTC
-	TRBD2	TRBV29-1	TRBJ2-7	CSASPSGSYEQYF	TGCAGCGCGAGTCCTAGCGGATCCTACGAGCAGTACTTC
-	TRBD1	TRBV5-1	TRBJ2-7	CASSATDRDEQYF	TGCGCCAGCAGCGCCACCGACAGGGACGAGCAGTACTTC
-	-	TRBV21-1	TRBJ1-2	CASSGPGVGQGLVYYTF	TGTGCCAGCAGCGGCCCCGGGGTGGGACAGGGGCTCGTTTACTACACCTTC
-	TRBD1	TRBV29-1	TRBJ1-1	CSVAGGRNTEAFF	TGCAGCGTTGCAGGGGGGCGGAACACTGAAGCTTTCTTT
-	-	TRBV15	TRBJ1-4	CATSVGGSSEKLFF	TGTGCCACCAGCGTCGGCGGGTCTAGTGAAAAACTGTTTTTT
-	-	TRBV4-1	TRBJ2-5	CASSQVMYREETQYF	TGCGCCAGCAGCCAAGTCATGTACAGGGAAGAGACCCAGTACTTC
-	TRBD2	TRBV19	TRBJ2-2	CASLAGSNTGELFF	TGTGCCAGCTTAGCGGGCTCGAACACCGGGGAGCTGTTTTTT
-	TRBD1	TRBV10-3	TRBJ2-1	CAISDTGDWNEQFF	TGTGCCATCAGTGACACAGGGGATTGGAATGAGCAGTTCTTC
-	-	TRBV3-1/TRBV3-2	TRBJ2-7	CASSSYSYEQYF	TGTGCCAGCAGCTCCTACTCCTACGAGCAGTACTTC
-	TRBD2	TRBV30	TRBJ2-3	CAWRLAGHTDTQYF	TGTGCCTGGAGACTAGCGGGCCACACAGATACGCAGTATTTT
-	TRBD2	TRBV10-3	TRBJ2-5	CAISLGTSGQETQYF	TGTGCCATCAGCCTTGGGACTAGCGGCCAAGAGACCCAGTACTTC
-	TRBD1	TRBV11-2	TRBJ2-1	CASSWGDRGMVYNEQFF	TGTGCCAGCAGCTGGGGGGACAGGGGCATGGTCTACAATGAGCAGTTCTTC
once	-	TRBV5-1	TRBJ2-7	CASSTNSVSSYEQYF	TGCGCCAGCAGCACCAATAGCGTGAGCTCCTACGAGCAGTACTTC
-	-	TRBV3-1/TRBV3-2	TRBJ2-5	CASSSGVRETQYF	TGTGCCAGCAGCTCGGGGGTACGGGAGACCCAGTACTTC
-	-	TRBV3-1/TRBV3-2	TRBJ1-1	CASSPGEKSGAFF	TGTGCCAGCAGCCCAGGGGAGAAGAGCGGAGCTTTCTTT
-	-	TRBV9	TRBJ2-1	CASSVSFTGYEQFF	TGTGCCAGCAGCGTATCGTTTACAGGGTATGAGCAGTTCTTC
-	TRBD1	TRBV6-5	TRBJ1-5	CASSSSDRGGRQPQHF	TGTGCCAGCAGTTCCTCGGACAGGGGGGGCCGTCAGCCCCAGCATTTT
-	TRBD1	TRBV6-5	TRBJ1-2	CASSYSGGLYGYTF	TGTGCCAGCAGTTACTCAGGGGGCCTCTATGGCTACACCTTC
-	TRBD2	TRBV15	TRBJ2-7	CATSWTSGSRDGYEQYF	TGTGCCACCAGCTGGACTAGCGGGAGTAGGGACGGGTACGAGCAGTACTTC
few	-	TRBV21-1	TRBJ1-3	CASSKGLSGNTIYF	TGTGCCAGCAGCAAAGGTCTCTCTGGAAACACCATATATTTT
-	-	TRBV4-3	TRBJ1-1	CASSQSWGGDTEAFF	TGCGCCAGCAGCCAATCGTGGGGAGGGGACACTGAAGCTTTCTTT
many	TRBD1	TRBV27	TRBJ2-7	CASSYGTGGSYEQYF	TGTGCCAGCAGTTACGGGACAGGGGGCTCCTACGAGCAGTACTTC
-	TRBD2	TRBV4-2	TRBJ2-1	CASSQVSGGRNEQFF	TGTGCCAGCAGCCAAGTTAGCGGGGGGAGGAATGAGCAGTTCTTC
-	-	TRBV10-3	TRBJ2-7	CAISGLGAELNYEQYF	TGTGCCATCAGTGGCCTTGGGGCGGAGCTTAACTACGAGCAGTACTTC
-	TRBD2	TRBV5-1	TRBJ2-1	CASSSTSGRPYNEQFF	TGCGCCAGCAGCTCGACTAGCGGGAGGCCCTACAATGAGCAGTTCTTC
-	TRBD2	TRBV5-1	TRBJ2-3	CASSPGLAGTDTQYF	TGCGCCAGCAGCCCAGGACTAGCCGGCACAGATACGCAGTATTTT
medium-sized	TRBD1	TRBV12-3/TRBV12-4	TRBJ1-2	CASSGTGWNGYTF	TGTGCCAGCAGTGGGACAGGGTGGAATGGCTACACCTTC
-	-	TRBV19	TRBJ2-3	CASSPTHREVDTQYF	TGTGCCAGTAGTCCAACCCATAGGGAGGTGGATACGCAGTATTTT
-	TRBD1	TRBV7-8	TRBJ1-5	CASSPWTGRNQPQHF	TGTGCCAGCAGCCCCTGGACAGGCCGCAATCAGCCCCAGCATTTT
-	-	TRBV4-2	TRBJ2-7	CASSQAPAGQDAYEQYF	TGTGCCAGCAGCCAAGCCCCCGCAGGGCAGGACGCCTACGAGCAGTACTTC
-	-	TRBV30	TRBJ1-5	CAWRKTGPGQPQHF	TGTGCCTGGAGGAAGACAGGACCCGGTCAGCCCCAGCATTTT
-	TRBD1	TRBV7-9	TRBJ2-3	CASAPGGPPLDTQYF	TGTGCCAGCGCCCCAGGGGGACCCCCTTTGGATACGCAGTATTTT
-	TRBD1	TRBV10-2	TRBJ2-7	CASNPTGVNYEQYF	TGCGCCAGCAATCCCACAGGGGTGAACTACGAGCAGTACTTC
-	-	TRBV5-1	TRBJ2-2	CASSLGGSDTGELFF	TGCGCCAGCAGCTTGGGTGGAAGCGACACCGGGGAGCTGTTTTTT
-	-	TRBV4-1	TRBJ2-7	CASSQDLEGEQYF	TGCGCCAGCAGCCAAGATTTGGAGGGCGAGCAGTACTTC
once	TRBD1	TRBV30	TRBJ1-3	CACRTGAGNTIYF	TGTGCCTGCAGGACAGGGGCTGGAAACACCATATATTTT
once	-	TRBV30	TRBJ2-7	CAWSESFDEQYF	TGTGCCTGGAGTGAAAGCTTCGACGAGCAGTACTTC
few	TRBD2	TRBV7-6	TRBJ2-1	CASSPSGTYNEQFF	TGTGCCAGCAGCCCTAGCGGGACCTACAATGAGCAGTTCTTC